This TCR beta chain was retrieved from a study of blood T cell repertoires in COVID-19. The CDR3 is made up of 15 amino acids. Trimming took off 4 bases at V and 2 bases at J, with 14 bases between the two ends. Per the germline V gene, CDR1 is MNHNY and CDR2 is SVGAGI (reference sequence). Assay: immunoSEQ multiplex PCR; the TCRdb copy retains only in-frame clones and omits some. The sample lists 250,000 to 300,000 clones, roughly 80% occurring once. The chain combines TRBV6-6 with TRBJ1-2, with D uncertain. The receptor's source is a man aged 35 to 55 who had been exposed to COVID-19. Specimen: PBMCs or T cells enriched from blood (not recorded which). The CDR3 nucleotides read TGTGCCAGCAGTTCTAGCCGGAAAAGCAACTATGGCTACACCTTC. This translates into CASSSSRKSNYGYTF.